The T cell receptor (beta chain) described here comes from a study of human T cells and chemical hapten exposure (dated by TCRdb to 2020 to 2022). Notes on the research overall: For sensitization, 2% DPC in acetone was applied to a roughly 2 cm by roughly 2 cm area of upper inner arm skin. About 29 alopecia patients gave blood for TCR sequencing at one to four time points (pre-sensitization, 2, 6 and 24 weeks). This study followed changes in the peripheral blood TCR repertoire in vivo during primary and secondary sensitization of alopecia patients to the hapten diphenylcyclopropenone (DPC). Alopecia areata with under or over 50% scalp involvement, alopecia totalis and alopecia universalis were represented in the patient cohort, which was mostly female. Patients additionally received weekly therapeutic DPC doses to the scalp throughout the roughly 24-week study period. Patch testing was done on the upper back using Finn chambers containing 0.01% DPC, and results were scored after 6 days according to International Contact Dermatitis Research Group standards. Blood samples were taken from patients before sensitization (week 0) and at 2, 6 and about 24 weeks after DPC sensitization. Libraries were pooled for sequencing, and per-sample TCR yields varied mainly because of small differences in library volumes within the pool.

This sample's time point label indicates: patch test 3, about 24 weeks after DPC sensitization. The treatment or condition label of this sample denotes: therapeutic diphenylcyclopropenone sensitization with weekly scalp DPC. At each patch-test visit, blood was drawn before the patch test was applied. Eligible patients were aged 18 to 70, diagnosed with alopecia, deemed suitable for DPC therapy, and excluded if pregnant. Unfractionated whole blood was collected in Tempus Blood RNA tubes, and total RNA was extracted from that blood. The table lists this clonotype with many counts. What antigen it recognizes has not been identified. No base quality values were provided; no much bigger clone lies one nucleotide off. Overall results and qualifications from the work: Patch test score correlated positively with the number of PT1 expanded TCRs, reaching significance at thresholds 8, 16 and 32 but not at 4. No change with DPC sensitization was found in the number of TCRs above 1 in 1000 frequency, and no evidence of global repertoire structure alterations was found. Alopecia, a presumed autoimmune disease, was present in all patients, so the immune response of the patients might differ from that of healthy individuals. Compared with pre-sensitization or healthy control sets, expanded TCRs formed significantly more large CDR3 similarity clusters, which is consistent with antigen-driven responses. After repeated subsampling, changes were observed in the strength of the expansion versus patch-test correlation and in the threshold at which the correlation became significant.

Libraries were built with RACE. TCRdb records NextSeq 500 as the sequencer. During library preparation, unique molecular identifiers were attached to individual cDNA molecules so that TCRs could be counted in a quantitative, reproducible way. For every blood RNA sample, sequencing covered both the TCR alpha and TCR beta chains. For the original study's pipeline: A median of around 96,000 TCRs per sample was observed, with a range of about 20,000 to 690,600. The Decombinator software suite was used to annotate the V, J and CDR3 of the TCR reads. To make PS versus PT1 abundance plots, every sample was subsampled to the same number of TCRs (28,000). TCRs were defined as expanded if absent before sensitization and observed at least eight times at the 2-week time point. TCRdb reprocessing: public reads trimmed at Q25 with fastp, clones called with MiXCR, in-frame beta chains kept. Every entry covers one CDR3 protein and lists the most common genes and DNA from its rows. These V and J calls rely on TCRdb rather than the paper's analysis. This sample has roughly 50,000 distinct CDR3 sequences in its table, and 9.9% of those were observed once. Together, the top ten hold approximately 15% of the sample.

V and J lose 5 bases and 0 bases, and a span of 12 bases separates them. In the germline V gene, CDR1 corresponds to SGHTA and CDR2 to FQGTGA. From the cysteine up to the phenylalanine, the CDR3 has a length of 15 residues. Kept here is only the CDR3 DNA, which spans 45 bases and is read in frame from base 1. Recombination joined TRBV7-3 with TRBJ2-3, and perhaps TRBD1 as D gene, on 6 matching bases. The TCR was taken from a woman between 35 and 50 years old with alopecia areata. Some clones in this sample may be carry-over from other donors' samples. The specimen comprised whole blood, sampled in connection with sensitization to the hapten diphenylcyclopropenone (DPC). The nucleotide sequence is TGTGCCAGCAGCCCGGAGGACAGCAGCACAGATACGCAGTATTTT. This gives the protein CASSPEDSSTDTQYF.